This T cell receptor beta chain was identified in a study of blood T cell repertoires in COVID-19 (dated by TCRdb to 2020 to 2021). Study-wide context: Samples from collaborators originated in the United States, Italy and Spain and spanned both the acute and convalescent phases of COVID-19. The prospective study material was composed of cDNA or gDNA derived from T cells, B-cell-depleted T cells, or PBMCs. The dataset comprised deeply sampled blood TCRbeta repertoires from subjects exposed to, actively infected with, or recovered from COVID-19. The repertoires were released in a freely available public database meant as a resource for research on the immune response to SARS-CoV-2. The samples were drawn from the first 160 participants of the ongoing ImmuneRACE study and from 1,254 subjects provided by 6 global collaborators. Nearly every sample came with metadata listing a de-identified subject ID, COVID-19 status, age in years and sex. HLA class I and class II types, where available, came from metadata supplied by the sample provider rather than from assay-based typing.

Worth noting for this clone: Its antigen is still unknown. Per-nucleotide qualities are absent, and no much larger clonotype sits a single base away.

General findings and caveats noted by the study authors: The quantity of clinical and demographic metadata differed by source and by participant and was supplied without curation.

CDR1 MNHEY and CDR2 SVGAGI are derived from the germline V gene. After removal of 6 bases from V and 0 bases from J, the junction retains 4 bases not matched to a gene. From its cysteine to its phenylalanine, the CDR3 spans 15 amino acids. The kept DNA is CDR3 alone, 45 bases in frame from the first base. The collaborating institutions used their own protocols to collect whole blood in K2EDTA tubes. Collaborator samples were shipped for TCRbeta analysis as frozen whole blood, isolated PBMCs, or DNA extracted from either sample type. TCRbeta CDR3 regions were amplified from genomic DNA by means of the immunoSEQ Assay, a bias-controlled multiplex PCR. As for how the authors treated the data: The number of nucleated cells in each sample was estimated by amplification of reference gene primers within the assay. To quantify the absolute abundance of each unique TCRbeta CDR3 rearrangement, sequence reads were collapsed and filtered. For each sample, productive Simpson clonality was calculated by taking the square root of Simpson's diversity index across productive rearrangements. Held by TCRdb, this immuneACCESS table contains in-frame sequences only and omits some clones. Under half of the omission traces to an unresolved V gene where checked; the cause of the rest is unknown. For V, J and clone size, that table is used; D and trimming come from the DNA. The sample yields about 78,000 clones; about three quarters were counted once. The top ten hold 9.9% of the sample.

The V and J segments used are TRBV6-5 and TRBJ2-5, with 10 middle bases fitting TRBD2. The receptor's source is a human donor in a cohort sampled during active COVID-19. Sequences were obtained from peripheral blood. The nucleotide sequence is TGTGCCAGCAGCGGTAGCGGGGGGTACCAAGAGACCCAGTACTTC. Translation gives CASSGSGGYQETQYF.